A single sample gave rise to the 9 T cell receptor beta chains below, sequenced in a study of Graves' ophthalmopathy and Graves' hyperthyroidism. Amplification targeted the TCR beta CDR3 regions, with RNA transcripts as the source material. RT-PCR was first run with HTBI primers, then multiplex PCR in a second round. TCRdb itself ran the multiplex PCR reads through MiXCR, one entry per CDR3 protein. Here the sample spans 450,000 or so distinct CDR3 sequences, approximately 15% being singletons. Input material: blood. The receptors derive from a woman in her twenties or thirties with Graves' ophthalmopathy.

A few counts support this clonotype. The chain employs TRBV30 and TRBJ2-3; weak D call: TRBD2 (5 bases). Trimming stripped 0 bases from V and 2 bases from J, with 12 bases between. This CDR3 comprises 15 residues. Per the germline V gene, CDR1 is GTSNPN and CDR2 is SVGIG (reference sequence). CDR3: CAWSVQSGFTDTQYF. CDR3 DNA: TGTGCCTGGAGTGTACAAAGCGGATTCACAGATACGCAGTATTTT.

This clonotype was recorded at least ten times. The V gene is TRBV6-2 or TRBV6-3, the J gene TRBJ1-5, with 7 nucleotides matching TRBD1. V shed 2 bases and J 0 bases; nucleotides not matched to a gene: 13. The germline V gene encodes CDR1 MNHEY and CDR2 SVGEGT. The CDR3 spans 19 residues. CDR3 sequence reads: CASSYPPPGTANSNQPQHF. CDR3 DNA: TGTGCCAGCAGTTACCCCCCCCCGGGGACAGCTAATAGCAATCAGCCCCAGCATTTT.

This clonotype was detected a few times. V gene TRBV30 combines with J gene TRBJ2-6, with D unresolved. Between the trimmed V and J ends, which lost 4 bases and 2 bases, there was a span of 9 bases. The CDR3 runs 14 residues. Germline V gene lookup returns CDR1 GTSNPN and CDR2 SVGIG (reference sequence). The CDR3 DNA is TGTGCCTGGACCTGGGGAACTGGGGCCAACGTCCTGACTTTC. Its protein product is CAWTWGTGANVLTF.

This clonotype was seen at least ten times. This chain uses TRBV19 with TRBJ1-1, with unresolved D. The CDR3 has 13 residues. The germline V and J ends were trimmed by 3 bases and 11 bases, with 16 bases remaining between them. CDR1 LNHDA and CDR2 SQIVND come from the germline V gene (reference sequence). CDR3 sequence reads: CASSMVTAPGAFF. The DNA of the CDR3 is TGTGCCAGTAGTATGGTGACGGCCCCGGGCGCTTTCTTT.

The sample holds many counts of this clonotype. The chain employs TRBV6-5 and TRBJ2-5; 8 bases match TRBD2. V shed 0 bases, J shed 2 bases, and the junction held 5 bases outside the gene matches. The CDR3 totals 16 residues. Germline V gene lookup returns CDR1 MNHEY and CDR2 SVGAGI. CDR3 loop: CASSYSTSGSQETQYF. CDR3 sequence (DNA): TGTGCCAGCAGTTACTCGACAAGCGGGAGTCAAGAGACCCAGTACTTC.

This clonotype was seen more than once but under ten times. The junction and the germline gene differ at one end; a read error may be behind it. This chain uses TRBV20-1 with TRBJ1-1; D is unresolved. Germline lookup yields CDR1 DFQATT and CDR2 SNEGSKA (reference sequence). The CDR3 totals 13 residues. The CDR3 sequence: CSASRREASEASF. The CDR3, as DNA: TGCAGTGCTAGTCGGAGAGAAGCCAGCGAAGCTTCCTTT.

V and J are TRBV12-5 and TRBJ2-7; no clear D. The CDR3 consists of 14 residues. Between the trimmed V and J ends, which lost 7 bases and 9 bases, there was a span of 22 bases. Germline assignment: CDR1 LGHNT and CDR2 FRNRAP. The CDR3 nucleotides are TGTGCTAGTGCCCCCGGCCCTCTCCACGGCTTGCAGTACTTC. Protein product: CASAPGPLHGLQYF.

This clonotype came up a few times. The chain joins TRBV5-1 to TRBJ2-5; TRBD2 matches at 8 bases. This CDR3 comprises 16 residues. J lost 1 base, V lost 0 bases, and 5 bases had no gene match. CDR1 and CDR2 (germline): SGHRS, YFSETQ. In DNA form, the CDR3 reads TGCGCCAGCAGCTTGGGGGCTAGCGGGCGCCAAGAGACCCAGTACTTC. This codes for CASSLGASGRQETQYF.

The J gene is TRBJ1-1, the V gene TRBV30; no reliable D call. This CDR3 comprises 11 residues. Germline CDR1 GTSNPN, CDR2 SVGIG (reference sequence). V was pared by 8 bases and J by 0 bases, with 7 bases between. DNA for the CDR3: TGTGCCGGAGAGATGAACACTGAAGCTTTCTTT. This sequence encodes CAGEMNTEAFF.